This entry lists 4 T cell receptor beta chains sequenced from one sample in a study of T cells in Graves' hyperthyroidism and ophthalmopathy. Using RNA transcripts as the source, TCR beta CDR3 regions were amplified. Carried out on the TCR CDR3, a first-round RT-PCR used the HTBI primer set. A single record per CDR3 protein comes from TCRdb applying MiXCR to the multiplex PCR reads. Here the sample spans hundreds of thousands of distinct CDR3 sequences, approximately 13% being singletons. Sequenced input: blood. The receptor source for this set is a young woman with Graves' hyperthyroidism that later progressed to Graves' ophthalmopathy.

This clonotype has just one count. A much larger clone differs from this one at a single base, so this may be a read error. The conserved final phenylalanine or tryptophan is absent from the CDR3, which likely points to a read error. CDR3 amino acids: CASSVGTGDAYGYTL. The CDR3 bases are TGTGCCAGCAGCGTAGGGACAGGGGATGCCTATGGCTACACCCTC. This chain connects TRBV9 to TRBJ1-2; 9 nucleotides align to TRBD1. The CDR3 is made up of 15 amino acids. The germline V gene encodes CDR1 SGDLS and CDR2 YYNGEE. V lost 0 bases, J lost 4 bases, and 4 bases stayed unmatched.

Many counts were recorded for this clonotype. The chain recombines TRBV29-1 with TRBJ2-1; 12 bases align to TRBD2. CDR1 and CDR2 from the germline V gene are SQVTM and ANQGSEA. V was pared by 7 bases and J by 8 bases, with 3 bases of the junction left unmatched. This CDR3 is 12 amino acids long. The CDR3, as DNA: TGCAGCGGACTAGCGGGAGCTGATGAGCAGTTCTTC. Translation gives CSGLAGADEQFF.

This clonotype was counted many times. The chain couples TRBV11-3 to TRBJ2-1, with D perhaps being TRBD1 or TRBD2 (5 bases each). The germline V and J ends were trimmed by 0 bases and 3 bases, with 18 bases remaining between them. Germline-derived CDR1 and CDR2 are SGHNT and YENEEA. This CDR3 comprises 18 residues. The CDR3 sequence: CASSLDQAEDIRYNEQFF. The DNA for the CDR3 is TGTGCCAGCAGCTTAGATCAGGCGGAGGACATTCGCTACAATGAGCAGTTCTTC.

This clonotype has a handful of counts. Relative to the germline gene, one junction end is altered; a read error may explain this. The J gene is TRBJ1-6, the V gene TRBV4-2, with D perhaps TRBD1 (6 bases). The CDR3 is 11 residues long. Germline-derived CDR1 and CDR2 are LGHNA and YNFKEQ. The CDR3 DNA is TGTACCAGCAGCCAAGGGGGTTACCTCCACTTT. This codes for CTSSQGGYLHF.